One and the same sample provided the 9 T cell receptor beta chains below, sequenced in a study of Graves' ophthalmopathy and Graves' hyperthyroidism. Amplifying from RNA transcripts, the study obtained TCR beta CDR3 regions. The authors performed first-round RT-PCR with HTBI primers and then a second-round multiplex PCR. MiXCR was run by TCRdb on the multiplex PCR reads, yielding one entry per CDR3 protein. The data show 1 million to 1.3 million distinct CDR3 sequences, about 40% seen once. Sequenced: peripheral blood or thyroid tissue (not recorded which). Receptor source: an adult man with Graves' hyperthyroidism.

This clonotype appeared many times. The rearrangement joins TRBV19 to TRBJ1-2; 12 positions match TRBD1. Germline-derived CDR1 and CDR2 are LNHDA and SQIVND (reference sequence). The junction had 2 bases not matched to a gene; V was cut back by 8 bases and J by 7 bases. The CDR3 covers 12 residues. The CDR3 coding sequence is TGTGCCAGTGGGACAGGGGGCTCTGGCTACACCTTC. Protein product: CASGTGGSGYTF.

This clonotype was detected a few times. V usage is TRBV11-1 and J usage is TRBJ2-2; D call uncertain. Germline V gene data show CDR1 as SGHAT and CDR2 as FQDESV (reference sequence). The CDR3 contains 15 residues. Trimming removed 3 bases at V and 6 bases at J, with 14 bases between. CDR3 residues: CASSFLVSFAGELFF. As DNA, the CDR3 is TGTGCCAGCAGCTTTCTCGTGTCGTTCGCCGGGGAGCTGTTTTTT.

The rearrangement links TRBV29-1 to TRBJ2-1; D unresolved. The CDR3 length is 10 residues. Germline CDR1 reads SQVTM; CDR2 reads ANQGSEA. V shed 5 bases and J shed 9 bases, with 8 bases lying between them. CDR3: CSVSSAEQFF. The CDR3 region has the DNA TGCAGCGTTAGTTCGGCTGAGCAGTTCTTC.

DNA of the CDR3: TGTGCCATCAGACCAAGGGGTTCCGGCTACACCTTC. Protein product: CAIRPRGSGYTF. The chain has TRBV10-3 and TRBJ1-2; TRBD1 is a possible D gene (5 bases). V dropped 6 bases and J dropped 8 bases, with 13 bases sitting between them. The CDR3 length is 12 residues. Germline CDR1 is ENHRY and CDR2 is SYGVKD.

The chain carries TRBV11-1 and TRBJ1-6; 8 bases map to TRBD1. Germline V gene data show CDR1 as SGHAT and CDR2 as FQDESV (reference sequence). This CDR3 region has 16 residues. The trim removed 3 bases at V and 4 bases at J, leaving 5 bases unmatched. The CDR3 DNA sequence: TGTGCCAGCAGCTTCCGGACAGGGCGGTATAATTCACCCCTCCACTTT. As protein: CASSFRTGRYNSPLHF.

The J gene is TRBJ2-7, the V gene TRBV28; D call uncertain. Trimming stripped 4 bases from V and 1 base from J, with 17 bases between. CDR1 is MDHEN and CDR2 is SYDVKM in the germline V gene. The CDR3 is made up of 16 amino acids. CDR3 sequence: CASSSSEAPVSYEQYF. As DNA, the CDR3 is TGTGCCAGCAGTTCCTCCGAGGCTCCCGTATCCTACGAGCAGTACTTC.

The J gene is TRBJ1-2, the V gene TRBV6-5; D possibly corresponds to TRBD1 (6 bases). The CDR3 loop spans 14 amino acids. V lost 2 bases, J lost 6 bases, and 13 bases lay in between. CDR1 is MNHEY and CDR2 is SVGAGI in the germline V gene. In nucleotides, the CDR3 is TGTGCCAGCAGTTACAGGGGGGTGGTTGATGGCTACACCTTC. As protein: CASSYRGVVDGYTF.

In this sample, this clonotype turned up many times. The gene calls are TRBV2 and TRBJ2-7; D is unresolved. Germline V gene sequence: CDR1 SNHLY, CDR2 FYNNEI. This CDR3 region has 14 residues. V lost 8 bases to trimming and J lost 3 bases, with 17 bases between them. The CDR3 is CASRNRLPGYEQYF. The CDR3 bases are TGTGCCAGCCGTAACCGACTCCCGGGCTACGAGCAGTACTTC.

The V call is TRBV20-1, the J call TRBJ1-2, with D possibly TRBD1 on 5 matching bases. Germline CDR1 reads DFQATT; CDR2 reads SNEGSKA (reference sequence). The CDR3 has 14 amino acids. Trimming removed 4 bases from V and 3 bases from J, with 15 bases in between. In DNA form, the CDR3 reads TGCAGTGCTACAGAGGCAGGGAGAGACTATGGCTACACCTTC. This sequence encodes CSATEAGRDYGYTF.